The TCR beta chain described here comes from a study of molecular identifiers for immune sequencing clone quantification. Points from the study as a whole: Clones of above 20 RNA copies carried over 98% of effector molecules; in naive cells they carried under 1%.

There are many counts of this clonotype. The target antigen is unknown. CDR1 is SQVTM, CDR2 ANQGSEA, per germline. J lost 1 base, V lost 6 bases, and 9 bases had no gene match. This CDR3 contains 15 residues. TCRdb reprocessed the PCR reads via MiXCR and lists one record per CDR3 protein. The profile shows approximately 590,000 distinct CDR3 sequences, about 25% of them singletons. Sequenced: naive CD8+ T cells from blood, with Jurkat cell RNA spiked in. Subset defined: FACS-sorted CD8+CD4-CCR7+CD45RA+ naive T cells. The TCR originated in a human donor in good health. Some libraries in this study had Jurkat cell RNA spiked in. V gene TRBV29-1 combines with J gene TRBJ2-3, with 8 bases aligning to TRBD1. This chain's CDR3 is CSVSPTGAGTDTQYF. CDR3 DNA: TGCAGCGTGTCCCCGACAGGGGCCGGCACAGATACGCAGTATTTT.